The 14 T cell receptor beta chains presented below share a single source sample, sequenced in a study of T cell repertoires in cytomegalovirus infection. One entry per CDR3 protein results from TCRdb running MiXCR on the reads. The top ten clones hold about an eighth of a sample with 650,000 to 850,000 distinct CDR3 sequences, 25% to 30% of them seen once. Their specific antigens are unknown. The source material was cultured CD8+ T cells from PBMCs, sampled from culture after CMV antigen stimulation. All receptors derive from a human donor in good health (CMV status not recorded). Some clones in this sample may be carry-over from other donors' samples.

The chain couples TRBV5-8 to TRBJ2-7; TRBD2 matches at 13 bases. The CDR3 extends over 16 amino acids. Germline CDR1 is SGHTS and CDR2 is YDEGEE. Unmatched junction bases numbered 9, after V lost 5 bases and J lost 4 bases. CDR3 sequence reads: CASSSGLAGELYEQYF. CDR3 DNA: TGTGCCAGCAGTTCCGGACTAGCGGGGGAACTTTACGAGCAGTACTTC.

The gene calls are TRBV5-6 and TRBJ2-7; 7 nucleotides line up with TRBD1. Germline V gene lookup returns CDR1 SGHDT and CDR2 YYEEEE. The CDR3 extends over 15 amino acids. J was trimmed by 0 bases and V by 6 bases; bases with no gene match: 9. CDR3 DNA sequence: TGTGCCAGCAAAAGGGACAGATCAAGCTCCTACGAGCAGTACTTC. Amino acids: CASKRDRSSSYEQYF.

The chain combines TRBV12-3 or TRBV12-4 with TRBJ1-2; D not certain. The CDR3 sequence is 15 residues long. V was cut by 3 bases and J by 1 base, with 12 bases left in between. Here the CDR3 DNA reads TGTGCCAGCAGTTTTATGGCCCCGGGTAACTATGGCTACACCTTC. Its protein product is CASSFMAPGNYGYTF.

The V call is TRBV12-3 or TRBV12-4, the J call TRBJ1-2; D unclear. The CDR3 contains 13 residues. V was pared by 6 bases and J by 2 bases, with 10 bases between. CDR3 sequence: CASRPTDNYGYTF. The CDR3 DNA reads TGTGCCAGCAGGCCGACGGACAACTATGGCTACACCTTC.

This clonotype came up a few times. This rearrangement joins TRBV6-1 to TRBJ1-1; D might be TRBD1 (5 bases). Looked up from germline, CDR1 is MNHNS and CDR2 is SASEGT. V lost 5 bases to trimming and J lost 4 bases, with 14 bases between them. There are 14 residues in the CDR3. CDR3 residues: CASSLTAPGTEAFF. The CDR3 DNA follows: TGTGCCAGCAGTTTGACAGCGCCGGGCACTGAAGCTTTCTTT.

The chain is built from TRBV12-5 and TRBJ2-2; 7 bases align to TRBD1. CDR3 length: 17 residues. Trimming took 6 bases from V and 0 from J; bases not matched to a gene: 10. CDR1 is LGHNT, CDR2 FRNRAP, per germline. CDR3: CASGFQGRGPNTGELFF. CDR3 sequence (DNA): TGTGCTAGTGGCTTCCAGGGTAGGGGGCCGAACACCGGGGAGCTGTTTTTT.

This clonotype appeared a few times. V is TRBV19 and J is TRBJ1-5; tentative D call: TRBD1 (6 bases). This CDR3 is built from 15 residues. V was pared by 3 bases and J by 4 bases, with 13 bases between. The germline gives CDR1 LNHDA, CDR2 SQIVND (reference sequence). As DNA, the CDR3 is TGTGCCAGTAGTATCGCCGGGGGCATTAATCAGCCCCAGCATTTT. This codes for CASSIAGGINQPQHF.

The chain recombines TRBV28 with TRBJ2-1; 10 bases align to TRBD2. V shed 6 bases and J 5 bases; nucleotides not matched to a gene: 7. The CDR3 contains 15 residues. Germline CDR1 reads MDHEN; CDR2 reads SYDVKM. In DNA, the CDR3 is TGTGCCAGCAGCACCAGCGGGGGGGCGAACAATGAGCAGTTCTTC. It codes for CASSTSGGANNEQFF.

This clonotype was detected only a few times. The V and J genes are TRBV7-2 and TRBJ1-2; D is ambiguous. Trimming cost V 1 base and J 4 bases, with 16 bases left between them. Germline assignment: CDR1 SGHTA and CDR2 FQGNSA. CDR3 length: 16 residues. The CDR3 DNA reads TGTGCCAGCAGCTTAGGTACGGGGTCTTACCCCTATGGCTACACCTTC. It is translated as CASSLGTGSYPYGYTF.

V and J are TRBV20-1 and TRBJ2-1; D perhaps matches TRBD1 (6 bases). The germline CDR1 and CDR2 sequences are DFQATT and SNEGSKA (reference sequence). The ends were cut back, 0 bases at V and 8 bases at J, with 23 bases in the middle. The CDR3 loop spans 17 amino acids. CDR3 bases: TGCAGTGCTAGAGATTTTATTGGGCAGGGGATAATCGATGAGCAGTTCTTC. Encoded protein: CSARDFIGQGIIDEQFF.

The rearrangement links TRBV4-3 to TRBJ2-1, with TRBD1 matching over 7 bases. CDR1 and CDR2 (germline): LGHNA, YSLEER. The V gene end was trimmed by 0 bases and the J gene end by 4 bases; junction bases not matched to a gene: 0. This CDR3 is built from 14 residues. CDR3 protein: CASSQETGYNEQFF. The CDR3 bases are TGCGCCAGCAGCCAAGAGACAGGGTACAATGAGCAGTTCTTC.

The chain joins TRBV5-5 to TRBJ2-7, with D possibly matching TRBD2 (6 bases). This CDR3 has 14 residues. The ends were cut back, 4 bases at V and 2 bases at J, with 13 bases in the middle. From germline, CDR1 is SGHKS and CDR2 YYEKEE (reference sequence). CDR3 region: CASSTGTSTYEQYV. CDR3 nucleotide sequence: TGTGCCAGCAGCACCGGGACTTCGACCTACGAGCAGTACGTC.

V and J are TRBV10-3 and TRBJ2-3; 9 bases match TRBD2. V lost 2 bases, J lost 2 bases, and 14 bases stayed unmatched. This CDR3 comprises 19 residues. Germline V gene sequence: CDR1 ENHRY, CDR2 SYGVKD. The CDR3 reads CAISEGGMVAGVTTDTQYF. The DNA for the CDR3 is TGTGCCATCAGTGAGGGGGGCATGGTAGCGGGGGTCACCACAGATACGCAGTATTTT.

This clonotype turned up a few times. The chain joins TRBV7-8 to TRBJ2-6; no firm D call. Per germline, CDR1 SGHVS and CDR2 FQNEAQ. This CDR3 contains 13 residues. Trimming took off 5 bases at V and 6 bases at J, with 8 bases between the two ends. CDR3 amino acids: CASSRPQANVLTF. CDR3 bases: TGTGCCAGCAGCAGACCCCAGGCCAACGTCCTGACTTTC.